This TCR beta chain comes out of a study of T cell responses to AZD1222 COVID-19 vaccine (dated by TCRdb to about 2021). For the wider study: TCR sequencing was performed for roughly 250 trial participants, of whom 200 to 210 were given two doses of AZD1222 and some 26 were given two doses of MenACWY control vaccine. Trial participants were enrolled by age into 18-55, 56-69 and 70-plus year subgroups, with about 150, 28 and 57 TCR-sequenced participants respectively.

What this sample's time point label stands for: about 28 days (+/-7) after the second vaccine dose. AZD1222 recipients given second doses at about 4 weeks or at about 12 weeks were pooled, since spike-specific TCR depth and breadth were not found to differ between the two schedules. Samples from vaccinated people were obtained from the UK trials COV001 and COV002, which included a single-blind randomized controlled phase 2/3 trial of AZD1222 (ChAdOx1 nCoV-19) in healthy adults. Trial participant PBMC samples were collected at day 0 and day 28 after the second dose for TCRbeta chain sequencing. Comment on this clone: Its antigen remains unidentified. Per-base quality was not reported, and no clone a single base away is much larger than it.

The CDR3 regions of human TCRbeta chains were analyzed by immunosequencing. The authors' pipeline ran thus. TCRs in the repertoires were compared against a reference library of SARS-CoV-2-specific TCRs that had been generated with the MIRA antigen-specificity platform. Breadth was defined as the fraction of unique TCRs that were SARS-CoV-2-associated, and depth was defined as the fraction of total T cells that were SARS-CoV-2-associated. Using the MIRA data, every spike-specific TCR was mapped to the spike region that the TCR reacted to and assigned to either a CD4 or a CD8 class. Log10-transformed breadth and depth values were compared by one-way ANOVA with Sidak's multiple comparisons tests. In TCRdb, the immuneACCESS table is reduced to in-frame sequences with V and J assigned. These tables do not hold every clone; where another copy was compared, an unresolved V gene accounts for under half, and the others remain unexplained. V and J calls and clone size are as listed in that table; D and trimming were resolved from the DNA. For this sample the table gives about 86,000 clones, of which about nine tenths were detected only once. Together, the top ten hold about 7.1% of the sample.

General conclusions and limits of the study: No day 14 peak-response samples were available, so repertoires were characterized only after the peak T cell response. Reportedly, almost half of the unique spike-specific TCRs recognized epitopes lying outside the regions that are mutated in the B.1.351 and B.1.1.7 variants. Participants were mostly white British, with more females than males. The authors suggested clonal diversity may have been underestimated. The vaccine-associated CD4 TCRs covered the entire spike protein, and the dominant responses fell in regions 160-218 and 743-854. The 56-69-year group was small, and its depth increase did not reach significance, likely because of low power. Spike-specific TCR breadth and depth rose significantly after two AZD1222 doses compared with day 0 and with MenACWY recipients. Only a handful of AZD1222 recipients were SARS-CoV-2 seropositive at baseline, limiting conclusions about previously exposed vaccinees.

The sequencing used peripheral blood, collected 28 days after the second AZD1222 dose. The receptor was derived from an adult who received the AZD1222 COVID-19 vaccine.

The nucleotides are TGTGCCAGCAGCTTAGGGGACCGCGGGACTAAAGAGACCCAGTACTTC. Its protein reads: CASSLGDRGTKETQYF. In this chain, TRBV7-9 is recombined with TRBJ2-5; the junction holds 7 bases that match TRBD2. The CDR3 runs 16 amino acids, cysteine and phenylalanine included. Only CDR3 DNA is held: 48 bases, read in frame from base 1. The germline V gene (reference sequence) yields SEHNR for CDR1 and FQNEAQ for CDR2. Trimming takes 1 base off V and 3 bases off J; junction bases not matched to a gene: 8.